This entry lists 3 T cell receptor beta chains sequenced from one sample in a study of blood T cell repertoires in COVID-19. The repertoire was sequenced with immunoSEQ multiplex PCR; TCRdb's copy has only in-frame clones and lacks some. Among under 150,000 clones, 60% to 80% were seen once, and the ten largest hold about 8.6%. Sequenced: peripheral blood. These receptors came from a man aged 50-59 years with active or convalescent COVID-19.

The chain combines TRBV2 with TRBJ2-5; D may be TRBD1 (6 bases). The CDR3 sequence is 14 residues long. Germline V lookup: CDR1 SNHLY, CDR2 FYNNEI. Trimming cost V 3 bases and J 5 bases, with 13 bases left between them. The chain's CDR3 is CASSEGRGGETQYF. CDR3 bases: TGTGCCAGCAGTGAGGGCAGGGGTGGGGAGACCCAGTACTTC.

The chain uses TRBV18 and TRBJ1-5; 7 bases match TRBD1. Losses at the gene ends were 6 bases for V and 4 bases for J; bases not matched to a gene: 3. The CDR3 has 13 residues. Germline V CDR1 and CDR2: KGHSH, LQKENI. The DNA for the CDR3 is TGTGCCAGCTCGCAGGACAGGAATCAGCCCCAGCATTTT. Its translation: CASSQDRNQPQHF.

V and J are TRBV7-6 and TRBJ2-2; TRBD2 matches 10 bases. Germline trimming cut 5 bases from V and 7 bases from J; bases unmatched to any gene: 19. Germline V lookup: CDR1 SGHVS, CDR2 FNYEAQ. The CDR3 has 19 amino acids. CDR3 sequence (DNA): TGTGCCAGCAGCCCCCAGGGGCGCCTAGCGGGAGTGGGTATCGGGGAGCTGTTTTTT. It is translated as CASSPQGRLAGVGIGELFF.